This entry lists 20 T cell receptor beta chains sequenced from one sample in a study of shared clonotypes between healthy human individuals. Clones were read by immunoSEQ multiplex PCR, and TCRdb kept only the in-frame ones, dropping some. The profile shows about 580,000 clones, 95% to 98% of them singletons. Cells designated naive CD8 were CD45RO-negative and were positively selected for CCR7, with terminally differentiated effector memory CD45RA+ cells excluded. Material: naive CD8+ T cells sorted from blood. The receptor source for this set is a man aged 30 to 39 in good health.

The gene calls are TRBV20-1 and TRBJ2-7; weak D call: TRBD1 (6 bases). The CDR3 totals 11 residues. The germline V gene has CDR1 DFQATT and CDR2 SNEGSKA (reference sequence). Trimming removed 5 bases at V and 10 bases at J, with 15 bases between. DNA of the CDR3: TGCAGTGCTCGCCAGGAAGGGGGACAGTACTTC. Encoded protein: CSARQEGGQYF.

V is TRBV29-1 and J is TRBJ2-7; 9 nucleotides align to TRBD2. Germline trimming cut 3 bases from V and 3 bases from J; bases unmatched to any gene: 6. Germline V CDR1 and CDR2: SQVTM, ANQGSEA. The CDR3 runs to 14 residues. The CDR3: CSVETSGEGYEQYF. For the CDR3, the DNA is TGCAGCGTTGAGACTAGCGGTGAAGGCTACGAGCAGTACTTC.

The chain combines TRBV10-3 with TRBJ2-1; D is unclear. The V gene's germline CDR1 is ENHRY and CDR2 SYGVKD. CDR3 length: 11 residues. Trimming removed 8 bases from V and 8 bases from J, with 10 bases in between. CDR3 sequence: CAISISHEQFF. The CDR3 coding sequence is TGTGCCATCTCCATTTCCCATGAGCAGTTCTTC.

The rearrangement links TRBV27 to TRBJ2-5; tentative D call: TRBD2 (5 bases). V shed 7 bases and J shed 7 bases, with 28 bases lying between them. There are 17 residues in the CDR3. CDR1 is MNHEY and CDR2 is SMNVEV in the germline V gene (reference sequence). The chain's CDR3 is CASTHRSITRLVWTQYF. CDR3 bases: TGTGCCAGCACCCATCGTTCGATAACTAGGTTAGTTTGGACCCAGTACTTC.

The chain is built from TRBV4-1 and TRBJ1-4; a weak D match, TRBD1 (5 bases). The germline V and J ends were trimmed by 1 base and 7 bases, with 10 bases remaining between them. The germline V gene has CDR1 MGHRA and CDR2 YSYEKL. This CDR3 comprises 14 residues. For the CDR3, the DNA is TGCGCCAGCAGCCAAGGTGGGGCCGGTGAAAAACTGTTTTTT. Residues: CASSQGGAGEKLFF.

The chain links TRBV27 to TRBJ2-1; 14 nucleotides align to TRBD2. Germline V lookup: CDR1 MNHEY, CDR2 SMNVEV (reference sequence). With 6 bases clipped from V and 6 bases from J, the junction kept 19 bases outside the gene matches. This CDR3 spans 20 amino acids. CDR3 coding DNA: TGTGCCAGCAGGGGTAACACCGGGACTAGCGGGAGTAGGGCCTCCAATGAGCAGTTCTTC. This translates into CASRGNTGTSGSRASNEQFF.

The rearrangement links TRBV5-5 to TRBJ2-5; possibly TRBD1 for D (6 bases). This CDR3 comprises 14 residues. V lost 0 bases, J lost 2 bases, and 8 bases lay in between. The V gene's germline CDR1 is SGHKS and CDR2 YYEKEE (reference sequence). CDR3 sequence (DNA): TGTGCCAGCAGCTTGGCCCAGGGGCAAGAGACCCAGTACTTC. It yields the protein CASSLAQGQETQYF.

This sequence joins TRBV27 and TRBJ2-1; 12 bases are a match to TRBD2. The V segment lost 4 bases and the J segment 8 bases; nucleotides outside the gene matches: 3. This CDR3 contains 14 residues. The V gene's germline CDR1 is MNHEY and CDR2 SMNVEV (reference sequence). This chain's CDR3 is CASSWGLAGDEQFF. The DNA for the CDR3 is TGTGCCAGCAGTTGGGGACTAGCGGGCGATGAGCAGTTCTTC.

The gene calls are TRBV9 and TRBJ2-1; D gene uncertain. The CDR3 sequence is 15 residues long. Germline V gene sequence: CDR1 SGDLS, CDR2 YYNGEE. V shed 5 bases and J shed 0 bases, with 12 bases lying between them. The CDR3 region has the DNA TGTGCCAGCAGTGGCGTCCGAGGCTCCTACAATGAGCAGTTCTTC. This gives the protein CASSGVRGSYNEQFF.

This chain joins TRBV9 and TRBJ2-3, with D unresolved. The CDR3 totals 14 residues. V was shortened by 7 bases and J by 2 bases, with 14 bases between the two germline ends. Germline lookup yields CDR1 SGDLS and CDR2 YYNGEE. CDR3 DNA: TGTGCCAGCGCCCCCGGCAGCTCCACAGATACGCAGTATTTT. As protein: CASAPGSSTDTQYF. Combining the CDR3 with reference TRBV9 and TRBJ2-3 gives the whole variable domain DSGVTQTPKHLITATGQRVTLRCSPRSGDLSVYWYQQSLDQGLQFLIQYYNGEERAKGNILERFSAQQFPDLHSELNLSSLELGDSALYFCASAPGSSTDTQYFGPGTRLTVL.

This chain links TRBV6-6 with TRBJ2-1, with 8 bases identical to TRBD2. The CDR3 is 15 residues long. The germline CDR1 and CDR2 sequences are MNHNY and SVGAGI (reference sequence). V trimming: 0 bases; J trimming: 6 bases; junction bases outside the gene matches: 4. CDR3 coding DNA: TGTGCCAGCAGTTACTCAAGCGGGAGAACCAATGAGCAGTTCTTC. Translation: CASSYSSGRTNEQFF.

This chain uses TRBV6-5 with TRBJ1-4; a weak D match, TRBD1 (5 bases). There are 16 residues in the CDR3. Germline values: CDR1 MNHEY, CDR2 SVGAGI. Trimming shortened V by 0 bases and J by 3 bases, and 11 bases separated the two germline ends. The CDR3 DNA follows: TGTGCCAGCAGTTACTCCCGGTGGGGACCTAATGAAAAACTGTTTTTT. Its protein product is CASSYSRWGPNEKLFF.

The chain joins TRBV2 to TRBJ2-2; D is uncertain. V shed 4 bases and J shed 0 bases, with 15 bases lying between them. In germline, CDR1 is SNHLY, CDR2 FYNNEI. This CDR3 contains 17 residues. The CDR3 bases are TGTGCCAGCAGTGTTAGGGAATTCCAAACGAACACCGGGGAGCTGTTTTTT. Translation gives CASSVREFQTNTGELFF.

The chain has TRBV7-9 and TRBJ1-1; D perhaps matches TRBD1 (6 bases). The germline CDR1 and CDR2 sequences are SEHNR and FQNEAQ (reference sequence). With 5 bases removed from V and 6 bases from J, the gap between germline ends came to 19 bases. The CDR3 runs 15 residues. DNA for the CDR3: TGTGCCAGCAGCCACCGACAGGAGTCGGTGGCTGAAGCTTTCTTT. Translating it yields CASSHRQESVAEAFF.

This sequence joins TRBV4-1 and TRBJ1-5; D is unresolved. Germline V lookup: CDR1 MGHRA, CDR2 YSYEKL. Trimming left V 1 base short and J 1 base short, with 8 bases between. This CDR3 spans 15 amino acids. As DNA, the CDR3 is TGCGCCAGCAGCCAAGTAGAGAAGAGCAATCAGCCCCAGCATTTT. Protein: CASSQVEKSNQPQHF.

The CDR3 spells CASTERMYTDTQYF. The CDR3 DNA reads TGTGCCAGCACGGAGCGGATGTACACAGATACGCAGTATTTT. The chain is built from TRBV28 and TRBJ2-3, with D possibly matching TRBD2 (5 bases). The germline V gene has CDR1 MDHEN and CDR2 SYDVKM. Deletions cut 7 bases from V and 2 bases from J, with 13 bases between. This CDR3 is built from 14 residues. The full variable domain, completed using reference TRBV28 and TRBJ2-3, is DVKVTQSSRYLVKRTGEKVFLECVQDMDHENMFWYRQDPGLGLRLIYFSYDVKMKEKGDIPEGYSVSREKKERFSLILESASTNQTSMYLCASTERMYTDTQYFGPGTRLTVL.

J is TRBJ2-7 and V is TRBV7-3; D might be TRBD2 (6 bases). V dropped 2 bases and J dropped 1 base, with 15 bases sitting between them. This CDR3 comprises 16 residues. CDR1 and CDR2 from the germline V gene are SGHTA and FQGTGA. CDR3 protein: CASSLFGGTGSYEQYF. In DNA form, the CDR3 reads TGTGCCAGCAGCTTATTTGGCGGGACCGGGTCCTACGAGCAGTACTTC.

The chain joins TRBV27 to TRBJ1-1; 8 bases map to TRBD1. CDR3 length equals 13 residues. The V and J ends lost 8 bases and 1 base, in that order; junction bases with no gene match: 3. CDR1 is MNHEY and CDR2 is SMNVEV in the germline V gene (reference sequence). Here the CDR3 DNA reads TGTGCCAGCGCTGGGACAGGGAACACTGAAGCTTTCTTT. This sequence encodes CASAGTGNTEAFF.

The chain links TRBV6-5 to TRBJ2-1; 12 bases map to TRBD2. Germline trimming cut 5 bases from V and 2 bases from J; bases unmatched to any gene: 1. The CDR3 spans 15 residues. Germline CDR1 and CDR2: MNHEY and SVGAGI. The CDR3 region is CASSTSGRPYNEQFF. DNA for the CDR3: TGTGCCAGCAGTACTAGCGGGAGGCCCTACAATGAGCAGTTCTTC.

This clone was seen a single time. V usage is TRBV30 and J usage is TRBJ2-7; 9 positions agree with TRBD1. The CDR3 covers 12 residues. Per the germline V gene, CDR1 is GTSNPN and CDR2 is SVGIG (reference sequence). V lost 8 bases and J lost 0; bases outside the gene matches: 2. The CDR3 reads CAVTGGSYEQYF. Here the CDR3 DNA reads TGTGCCGTGACAGGGGGCTCCTACGAGCAGTACTTC.